This entry lists 13 T cell receptor beta chains sequenced from one sample in a study of CXCR3-negative and CXCR3-positive naive CD8 T cells. The TRB cDNA libraries were prepared by 5' RACE with UMI labels. Reprocessing the 5' RACE reads, TCRdb reports a single entry for every CDR3 protein and omits DNA. The sample features around 40,000 distinct CDR3 sequences, with about 14% in its top ten. Sequenced input: memory CD8+ T cells from blood. These receptors came from a human donor in good health. Some clones in this sample may be carry-over from other donors' samples.

The chain employs TRBV2 and TRBJ2-7; no DNA is available, so the TRBD1 call from TCRdb remains unchecked. Germline V CDR1 and CDR2: SNHLY, FYNNEI. CDR3 length: 14 residues. CDR3 region: CASTRTGGTYEQYF.

J is TRBJ2-1 and V is TRBV2. CDR1 is SNHLY, CDR2 FYNNEI, per germline. The CDR3 is made up of 13 amino acids. This CDR3 is CASREGFNNEQFF.

This sequence joins TRBV7-9 and TRBJ2-1. CDR3 length equals 15 residues. Germline V gene sequence: CDR1 SEHNR, CDR2 FQNEAQ (reference sequence). CDR3: CASSPQGRSYNEQFF. Full variable domain (rest looked up from reference TRBV7-9 and TRBJ2-1): DTGVSQNPRHKITKRGQNVTFRCDPISEHNRLYWYRQTLGQGPEFLTYFQNEAQLEKSRLLSDRFSAERPKGSFSTLEIQRTEQGDSAMYLCASSPQGRSYNEQFFGPGTRLTVL.

CDR3 region: CASSFLGAGVIEAFF. The chain combines TRBV7-8 with TRBJ1-1; TCRdb's D gene call, TRBD1, goes unchecked for lack of DNA. The germline V gene has CDR1 SGHVS and CDR2 FQNEAQ. This CDR3 comprises 15 residues.

The genes are TRBV11-2 and TRBJ1-2. The germline V gene has CDR1 SGHAT and CDR2 FQNNGV. CDR3 size: 15 residues. CDR3 residues: CASSLAREANYGYTF.

This chain connects TRBV29-1 to TRBJ2-7; TCRdb names TRBD1, which stays unverified in the absence of DNA. CDR1 is SQVTM and CDR2 is ANQGSEA in the germline V gene. There are 13 residues in the CDR3. The chain's CDR3 is CSAVGGTWYEQYF.

The chain joins TRBV6-4 to TRBJ2-1; TCRdb returns TRBD1, unconfirmable since there is no DNA. Germline-derived CDR1 and CDR2 are MRHNA and SNTAGT. This CDR3 region has 14 residues. The CDR3 sequence is CASSDNMGGAEQFF.

The chain employs TRBV20-1 and TRBJ1-1; TCRdb proposes TRBD1, but this gene call is untestable without DNA. Germline V gives CDR1 DFQATT, CDR2 SNEGSKA (reference sequence). The CDR3 is 14 amino acids. CDR3 amino acids: CSARGTGVETEAFF.

The rearrangement uses TRBV11-2 and TRBJ1-4. Germline-derived CDR1 and CDR2 are SGHAT and FQNNGV. This CDR3 comprises 13 residues. CDR3 loop: CATMGATNEKLFF.

This sequence joins TRBV27 and TRBJ2-7; TCRdb's assignment of TRBD1 cannot be checked, as there is no DNA. The germline V gene encodes CDR1 MNHEY and CDR2 SMNVEV (reference sequence). The CDR3 spans 15 residues. CDR3 residues: CASSFRDRISYEQYF.

The genes are TRBV11-2 and TRBJ2-1; with no DNA, the TCRdb D assignment of TRBD1 cannot be verified. The V gene's germline CDR1 is SGHAT and CDR2 FQNNGV. CDR3 length equals 14 residues. The CDR3 reads CASSPPGVGDEQFF.

This chain links TRBV3-1 with TRBJ2-7; TCRdb selects TRBD2, and the lack of DNA leaves this call unchecked. CDR3 size: 16 residues. Germline V lookup: CDR1 LGHDT, CDR2 YNNKEL (reference sequence). This CDR3 reads CASSLSWTSGSYEQYF.

The chain joins TRBV7-2 to TRBJ2-2. Germline-derived CDR1 and CDR2 are SGHTA and FQGNSA. There are 13 residues in the CDR3. CDR3 sequence reads: CASSLGSDRELFF.